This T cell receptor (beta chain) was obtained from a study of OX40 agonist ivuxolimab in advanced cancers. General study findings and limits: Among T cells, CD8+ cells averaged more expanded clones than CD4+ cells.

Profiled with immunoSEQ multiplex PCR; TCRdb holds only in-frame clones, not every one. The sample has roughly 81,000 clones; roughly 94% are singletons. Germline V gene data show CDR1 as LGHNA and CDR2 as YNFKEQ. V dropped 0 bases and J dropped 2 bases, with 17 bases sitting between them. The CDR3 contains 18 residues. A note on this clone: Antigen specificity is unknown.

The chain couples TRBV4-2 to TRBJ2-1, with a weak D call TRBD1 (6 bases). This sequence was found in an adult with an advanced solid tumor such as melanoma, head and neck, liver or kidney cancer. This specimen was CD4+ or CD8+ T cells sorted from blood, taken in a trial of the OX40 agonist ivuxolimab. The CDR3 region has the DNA TGTGCCAGCAGCCAAGACCCCTTAGGGGGAGCTACCTACAATGAGCAGTTCTTC. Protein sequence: CASSQDPLGGATYNEQFF.